This TCR beta chain derives from a study of T cell responses to AZD1222 COVID-19 vaccine. Across the whole study: Doses given second, at about 4 or about 12 weeks, were pooled. General observations from the study: Among the donors, most were white British and more were female, and clonal diversity was possibly underestimated. Spike-wide vaccine-associated CD4 TCRs dominated at 160-218 and 743-854. Spike-specific TCRs gained breadth and depth after people received two AZD1222 doses.

This clone was detected a few times. Its target is not known. Libraries were prepared by immunoSEQ multiplex PCR; TCRdb keeps only in-frame clonotypes and omits some of them. The repertoire holds 85,000 to 130,000 clones, with roughly 89% as singletons. The CDR3 is 16 amino acids. Germline V gives CDR1 SGHTA, CDR2 FQGNSA. The V segment lost 5 bases and the J segment 2 bases; nucleotides outside the gene matches: 8. The J gene is TRBJ2-1, the V gene TRBV7-2, with TRBD2 matching 8 bases. The sequenced sample was peripheral blood, obtained on day 0 of AZD1222 vaccination. The receptor was derived from an adult in good health. CDR3 DNA sequence: TGTGCCAGCAGCCCGCAGACTAGCGCAACCTACAATGAGCAGTTCTTC. Translated: CASSPQTSATYNEQFF.